This T cell receptor beta chain was recovered during a study of post-analysis software for immune sequencing data. Whole-study context: The courses of disease that were included comprised relapsing-remitting, secondary progressive and progressive-relapsing multiple sclerosis. Notes on the study in general: The authors found that F measure strongly co-clustered same-batch samples. Compared with controls, patients showed significantly lower normalized Chao1 diversity.

TCR beta libraries were prepared from cDNA with unique molecular identifiers. Input populations of roughly 0.95 to 10 million T cells gave rise to approximately 500,000 cDNA molecules. Using its own MiXCR run on the PCR reads, TCRdb lists one record per CDR3 protein. In the table there are more than 500,000 distinct CDR3 sequences, 34% of which are singletons. As concerns this clonotype: As yet, its antigen is unknown.

The receptor was isolated from a girl under 18 with multiple sclerosis. Sequencing input: blood.

The CDR3: CSAPLGGVSSYNEQFF. The CDR3 region has the DNA TGCAGTGCCCCGCTGGGAGGGGTCAGCTCCTACAATGAGCAGTTCTTC. The chain couples TRBV20-1 to TRBJ2-1; 7 nucleotides align to TRBD2. The junction had 11 bases not matched to a gene; V was cut back by 6 bases and J by 0 bases. The germline V gene has CDR1 DFQATT and CDR2 SNEGSKA (reference sequence). The CDR3 is 16 amino acids.